This T cell receptor (beta chain) was observed in a study of shared clonotypes between healthy human individuals. Only in-frame clones appear in the TCRdb table, and some are missing; sequencing was by immunoSEQ multiplex PCR. This table holds about 1.5 million clones, around 98% found once. CDR1 is MDHEN, CDR2 SYDVKM, per germline. V gave up 3 bases and J gave up 5 bases; unmatched junction bases: 7. The CDR3 sequence is 16 residues long. The receptor comes from a man aged 30 to 45 in good health. The gene calls are TRBV28 and TRBJ2-1, with 10 bases matching TRBD2. The sample consisted of naive CD4+ T cells sorted from blood. The sample's subset: CD45RA+ positively selected. CDR3 loop: CASSFLLAGRNNEQFF. In DNA form, the CDR3 reads TGTGCCAGCAGTTTCTTACTAGCGGGAAGAAACAATGAGCAGTTCTTC.